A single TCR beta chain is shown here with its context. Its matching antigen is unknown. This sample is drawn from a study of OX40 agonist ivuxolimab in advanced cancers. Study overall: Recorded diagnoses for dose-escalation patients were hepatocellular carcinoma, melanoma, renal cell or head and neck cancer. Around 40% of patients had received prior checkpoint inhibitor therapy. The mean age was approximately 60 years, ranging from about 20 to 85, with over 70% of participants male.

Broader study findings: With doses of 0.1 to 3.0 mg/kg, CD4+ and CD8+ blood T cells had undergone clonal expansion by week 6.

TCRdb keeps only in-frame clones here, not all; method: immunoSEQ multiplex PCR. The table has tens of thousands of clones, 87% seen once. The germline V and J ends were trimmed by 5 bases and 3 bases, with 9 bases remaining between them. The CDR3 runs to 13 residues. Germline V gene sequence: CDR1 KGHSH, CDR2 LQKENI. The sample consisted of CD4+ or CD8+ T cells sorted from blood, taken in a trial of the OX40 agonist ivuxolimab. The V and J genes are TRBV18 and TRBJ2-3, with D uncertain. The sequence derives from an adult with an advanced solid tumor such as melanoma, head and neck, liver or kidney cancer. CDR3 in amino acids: CASSVAMTDTQYF. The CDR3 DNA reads TGTGCCAGCTCAGTCGCAATGACAGATACGCAGTATTTT.